This TCR beta chain was sequenced in a study of blood T cell repertoires in COVID-19. For the study at large: From the United States, Italy and Spain came samples of acute and convalescent COVID-19. In each case, the material was cDNA or gDNA derived from T cells, B-cell-depleted T cells, or PBMCs.

Profiled with immunoSEQ multiplex PCR; TCRdb holds only in-frame clones, not every one. The sample carries about 670,000 clones, 90% recorded once. CDR3 length equals 14 residues. From germline, CDR1 is SEHNR and CDR2 FQNEAQ (reference sequence). The V gene end was trimmed by 4 bases and the J gene end by 4 bases; junction bases not matched to a gene: 4. This clone was seen only once. The material sequenced was peripheral blood. The chain links TRBV7-9 to TRBJ1-2, with TRBD1 identical over 9 bases. This TCR was recovered from a woman aged 18-29 years with acute or convalescent COVID-19. The CDR3 loop is CASSWTGEGYGYTF. Written as DNA, the CDR3 is TGTGCCAGCAGCTGGACAGGGGAGGGCTATGGCTACACCTTC.